The rows below give T cell receptor beta chains drawn from one sample of a study of blood T cell repertoires in COVID-19. The data were produced by immunoSEQ multiplex PCR, yet TCRdb's version contains in-frame clones alone and is incomplete. The sample includes some 130,000 clones, 65% to 85% of them seen just once. Specimen: peripheral blood. All receptors derive from a man between 65 and 79 years old with acute or convalescent COVID-19. CDR3s include the opening cysteine and the closing phenylalanine or tryptophan. Fields, in order: J gene, V gene, D gene, clone size, CDR3 protein, CDR3 DNA. The D gene is left open where the match is weak. The size entry is marked missing in some rows and otherwise reads once, few, many or a size class.

TRBJ2-1 TRBV7-9 - - CASHAGSKNEQFF TGTGCCAGCCATGCGGGGAGCAAGAATGAGCAGTTCTTC
TRBJ1-6 TRBV6-1 - - CASSSRQAGSPLHF TGTGCCAGCAGTTCGAGGCAGGCGGGTTCACCCCTCCACTTT
TRBJ1-2 TRBV6-6 - once CASTIDREYTF TGTGCCAGCACAATAGACAGAGAATACACCTTC
TRBJ2-5 TRBV7-3 TRBD2 - CASSSLAGGQETQYF TGTGCCAGCAGCTCCTTAGCGGGGGGTCAAGAGACCCAGTACTTC
TRBJ1-1 TRBV15 - - CATSRDQWKGWTEAFF TGTGCCACCAGCAGAGATCAATGGAAGGGGTGGACTGAAGCTTTCTTT
TRBJ1-6 TRBV6-5 - - CASSYSGRGSSPLHF TGTGCCAGCAGTTACTCGGGCAGGGGAAGTTCACCCCTCCACTTT
TRBJ2-5 TRBV6-5 - - CASSSNGETQYF TGTGCCAGCAGTTCGAACGGTGAGACCCAGTACTTC
TRBJ2-3 TRBV7-6 - - CASSLADSSADTQYF TGTGCCAGCAGCTTAGCGGACAGTTCTGCAGATACGCAGTATTTT
TRBJ1-5 TRBV5-5 - - CASRLRTDINQPQHF TGTGCCAGCAGACTCAGGACAGACATCAATCAGCCCCAGCATTTT
TRBJ1-1 TRBV10-3 - - CAIRKQGNTEAFF TGTGCCATCAGGAAACAGGGGAACACTGAAGCTTTCTTT
TRBJ2-3 TRBV5-1 - - CASTRGAGDTQYF TGCGCCAGCACTCGGGGGGCCGGGGATACGCAGTATTTT
TRBJ2-7 TRBV28 TRBD1 - CASHLTGGGSYEQYF TGTGCCAGCCATCTAACAGGGGGAGGCTCCTACGAGCAGTACTTC
TRBJ2-7 TRBV5-1 TRBD1 - CASSLETGGVYEQYF TGCGCCAGCAGCTTGGAGACAGGGGGGGTCTACGAGCAGTACTTC
TRBJ1-5 TRBV6-8 - - CASSYSSRGGEGPQHF TGTGCCAGCAGTTACTCGAGTAGAGGGGGAGAAGGGCCCCAGCATTTT
TRBJ1-2 TRBV7-9 TRBD1 - CASSLGQSANYGYTF TGTGCCAGCAGCTTGGGACAGTCAGCTAACTATGGCTACACCTTC
TRBJ1-4 TRBV11-2 TRBD1 - CASSHRGQGATNEKLFF TGTGCCAGCAGTCATAGGGGACAGGGGGCAACTAATGAAAAACTGTTTTTT
TRBJ2-3 TRBV6-5 TRBD2 once CASRLRGGTDTQYF TGTGCCAGCAGATTGCGGGGGGGCACAGATACGCAGTATTTT
TRBJ1-6 TRBV6-1 - once CASSELWQTYSPLHF TGTGCCAGCAGTGAACTTTGGCAGACTTACTCACCCCTCCACTTT
TRBJ1-3 TRBV19 - - CASSRDASSGNTIYF TGTGCCAGTAGTAGAGACGCGAGCTCTGGAAACACCATATATTTT
TRBJ2-3 TRBV12-5 - - CASGFGAGYTDTQYF TGTGCTAGTGGTTTCGGGGCGGGATACACAGATACGCAGTATTTT
TRBJ2-2 TRBV7-3 TRBD1 - CASSPGQGTGELFF TGTGCCAGCAGCCCCGGACAGGGCACCGGGGAGCTGTTTTTT